A single sample gave rise to the 5 T cell receptor beta chains below, sequenced in a study of Graves' ophthalmopathy and Graves' hyperthyroidism. The authors amplified TCR beta CDR3 regions, and they did so from RNA transcripts for repertoire sequencing. RT-PCR in the first round used HTBI primers; a second-round multiplex PCR followed. TCRdb independently ran MiXCR on the multiplex PCR reads; one entry per CDR3 protein. Among about 480,000 distinct CDR3 sequences listed, over 13% were seen once. The specimen sequenced was blood. These receptors all come from a woman between 25 and 40 years old with Graves' ophthalmopathy.

This clonotype was picked up many times. Given a much more abundant clone one base away, this may be a read error. This chain joins TRBV7-2 and TRBJ2-5; 7 nucleotides agree with TRBD2. Per germline, CDR1 SGHTA and CDR2 FQGNSA. The CDR3 is 12 amino acids. CDR3 DNA sequence: TGTGCCAGCAGCTTAAGCGGGGAGACCCAGCACTTC. Its protein product is CASSLSGETQHF.

Ten or more counts support this clonotype. This chain uses TRBV20-1 with TRBJ2-2; 12 bases are shared with TRBD2. Germline V gene lookup returns CDR1 DFQATT and CDR2 SNEGSKA (reference sequence). This CDR3 spans 14 amino acids. V dropped 5 bases and J dropped 3; count of bases not matched to a gene: 1. DNA for the CDR3: TGCAGTGCTCGACTAGCGGGAGACACCGGGGAGCTGTTTTTT. Protein: CSARLAGDTGELFF.

This clonotype has ten or more counts. The rearrangement joins TRBV24-1 to TRBJ1-5, with no clear D. V lost 2 bases and J 2 bases, leaving 6 bases between the germline ends. The germline V gene encodes CDR1 KGHDR and CDR2 SFDVKD. The CDR3 runs to 14 residues. CDR3: CATSDYFGNQPQHF. As DNA, the CDR3 is TGTGCCACCAGTGATTATTTTGGCAATCAGCCCCAGCATTTT.

This clonotype came up many times. This chain uses TRBV7-6 with TRBJ2-5, with 10 bases lining up with TRBD1. The CDR3 has 16 residues. Germline CDR1 reads SGHVS; CDR2 reads FNYEAQ. Trimming at V came to 1 base and at J to 2 bases, leaving 4 bases not matched to a gene. For the CDR3, the DNA is TGTGCCAGCAGCTTAGGGACAGGGGGATGGCAAGAGACCCAGTACTTC. Translated, it gives CASSLGTGGWQETQYF.

This clonotype appeared many times. The CDR3 nucleotides are TGCAGTGCTAGATTGGGCAGGGGGACTGAAGCTTTCTTT. Encoded protein: CSARLGRGTEAFF. The rearrangement uses TRBV20-1 and TRBJ1-1, with TRBD1 identical over 7 bases. J was trimmed by 5 bases and V by 2 bases; bases with no gene match: 5. Germline lookup yields CDR1 DFQATT and CDR2 SNEGSKA (reference sequence). The length of the CDR3 is 13 residues.